This T cell receptor beta chain came from a study of blood T cell repertoires in COVID-19. Background on the study: Material from acute and convalescent COVID-19 was sourced from the United States, Italy and Spain. Sources were T cells, B-cell-depleted T cells, or PBMCs; the material itself was cDNA or gDNA.

Authors' data handling: Cell counts per sample came from amplifying reference gene primers. This table comes from immunoSEQ multiplex PCR, and its TCRdb copy is limited to in-frame clones, with some not included. V and J calls plus clone size are reproduced from that table; the DNA served to infer D and trimming. The table has more than 50,000 clones, approximately 80% seen once. Per germline, CDR1 SEHNR and CDR2 FQNEAQ (reference sequence). Trimming removed 3 bases from V and 6 bases from J, with 18 bases in between. The CDR3 runs 15 residues. The chain couples TRBV7-9 to TRBJ2-7; TRBD2 might be the D (6 bases). Sequenced material: peripheral blood. The source of this sequence is a woman aged 80 or older with acute or convalescent COVID-19. Here the CDR3 DNA reads TGTGCCAGCAGCTTCCGGGACGGGGGAAGCGTCGAGCAGTACTTC. It is translated as CASSFRDGGSVEQYF.